The clone carrying this TCR beta chain was recorded a few times. What it binds is not known. No conserved phenylalanine or tryptophan ends this CDR3, so it is likely a read error. The limits of the CDR3 on the DNA are not certain, so only TCRdb's listed CDR3 is given. The data derive from a study of T cells after yellow fever vaccination. Including both end residues, the CDR3 is 9 amino acids long. A 5'RACE template-switching step, the method used to make TCR cDNA, added a universal primer site and UMIs. Each CDR3 protein is one row after TCRdb ran MiXCR on the 5' RACE reads. This sample has some 400,000 distinct CDR3 sequences, with about 17% found just once. Notes on the study in general: Among all clonotypes, a small share was observed in both CD4 and CD8 compartments.

The chain combines TRBV12-3 or TRBV12-4 with TRBJ2-1; the table's TRBD2 call for D was not verified on the DNA. The sequence came from a man in his late teens or twenties who received the YFV17D yellow fever vaccine. The sequencing here drew on PBMCs, taken before the yellow fever booster vaccination. CDR3 protein: CASRRDLTR.